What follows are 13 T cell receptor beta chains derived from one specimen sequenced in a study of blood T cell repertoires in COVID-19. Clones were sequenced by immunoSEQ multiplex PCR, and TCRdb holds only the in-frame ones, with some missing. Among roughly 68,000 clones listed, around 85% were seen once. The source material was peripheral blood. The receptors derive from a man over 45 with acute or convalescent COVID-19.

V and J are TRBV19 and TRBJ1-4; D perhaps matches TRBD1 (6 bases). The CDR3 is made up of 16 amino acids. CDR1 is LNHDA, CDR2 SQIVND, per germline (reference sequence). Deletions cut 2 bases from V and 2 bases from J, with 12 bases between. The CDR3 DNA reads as TGTGCCAGTAGTATACTTTGGCAGGGGACTAATGAAAAACTGTTTTTT. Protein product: CASSILWQGTNEKLFF.

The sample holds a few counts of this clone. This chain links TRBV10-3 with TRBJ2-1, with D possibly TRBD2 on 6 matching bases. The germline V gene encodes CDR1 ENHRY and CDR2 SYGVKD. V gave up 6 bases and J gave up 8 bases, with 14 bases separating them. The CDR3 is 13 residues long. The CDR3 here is CAIREGSLDEQFF. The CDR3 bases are TGTGCCATCAGGGAGGGGAGCCTGGATGAGCAGTTCTTC.

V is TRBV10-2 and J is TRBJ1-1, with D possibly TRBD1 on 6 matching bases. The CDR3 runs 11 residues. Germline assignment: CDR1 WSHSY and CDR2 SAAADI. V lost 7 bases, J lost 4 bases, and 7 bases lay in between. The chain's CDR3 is CASTGATEAFF. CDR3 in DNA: TGCGCCAGCACAGGGGCCACTGAAGCTTTCTTT.

CDR3 nucleotides: TGTGCCTGGAGTGTAAGGAATGGCAGAGGCTACTCCTACGAGCAGTACGTC. This translates into CAWSVRNGRGYSYEQYV. The V gene is TRBV30, the J gene TRBJ2-7; D uncertain. This CDR3 is built from 17 residues. The ends were cut back, 0 bases at V and 0 bases at J, with 18 bases in the middle. Germline CDR1 reads GTSNPN; CDR2 reads SVGIG (reference sequence).

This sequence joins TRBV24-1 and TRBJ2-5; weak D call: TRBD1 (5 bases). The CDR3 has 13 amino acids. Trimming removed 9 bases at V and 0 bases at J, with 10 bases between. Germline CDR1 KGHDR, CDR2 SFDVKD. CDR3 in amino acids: CATRSGYQETQYF. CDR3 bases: TGTGCCACCCGCTCAGGGTACCAAGAGACCCAGTACTTC.

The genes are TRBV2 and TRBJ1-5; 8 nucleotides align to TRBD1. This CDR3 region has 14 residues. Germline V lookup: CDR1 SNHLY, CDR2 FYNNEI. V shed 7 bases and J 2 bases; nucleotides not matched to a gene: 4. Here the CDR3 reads CASNPDRGNQPQHF. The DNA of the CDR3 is TGTGCCAGCAACCCGGACAGGGGCAATCAGCCCCAGCATTTT.

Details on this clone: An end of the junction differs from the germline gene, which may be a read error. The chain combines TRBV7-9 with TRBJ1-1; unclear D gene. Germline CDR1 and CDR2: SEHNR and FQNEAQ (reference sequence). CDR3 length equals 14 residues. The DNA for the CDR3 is TGTGCCAGCAGCATAGCGGGTGAGGACACTGAAGCTTTCTTT. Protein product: CASSIAGEDTEAFF.

DNA for the CDR3: TGTGCCAGCAGTGAAACAGGGGGGGACACTGAAGCTTTCTTT. It codes for CASSETGGDTEAFF. J is TRBJ1-1 and V is TRBV6-1, with 8 nucleotides matching TRBD1. Germline V gene lookup returns CDR1 MNHNS and CDR2 SASEGT. After removal of 2 bases from V and 3 bases from J, the junction contained 2 bases not matched to a gene. The CDR3 consists of 14 residues.

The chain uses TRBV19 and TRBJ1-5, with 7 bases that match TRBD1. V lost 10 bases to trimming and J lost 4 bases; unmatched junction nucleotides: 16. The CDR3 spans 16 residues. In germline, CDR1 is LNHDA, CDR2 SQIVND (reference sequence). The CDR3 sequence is CATTNGGGATNQPQHF. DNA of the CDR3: TGTGCCACCACGAATGGAGGGGGCGCCACAAATCAGCCCCAGCATTTT.

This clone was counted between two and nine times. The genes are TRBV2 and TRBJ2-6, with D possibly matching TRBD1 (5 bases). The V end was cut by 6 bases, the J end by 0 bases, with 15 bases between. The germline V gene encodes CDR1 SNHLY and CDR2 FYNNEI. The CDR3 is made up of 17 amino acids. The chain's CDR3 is CASRSDTGYSGANVLTF. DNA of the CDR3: TGTGCCAGCAGGTCGGACACAGGATACTCTGGGGCCAACGTCCTGACTTTC. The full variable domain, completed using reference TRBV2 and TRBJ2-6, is EPEVTQTPSHQVTQMGQEVILRCVPISNHLYFYWYRQILGQKVEFLVSFYNNEISEKSEIFDDQFSVERPDGSNFTLKIRSTKLEDSAMYFCASRSDTGYSGANVLTFGAGSRLTVL.

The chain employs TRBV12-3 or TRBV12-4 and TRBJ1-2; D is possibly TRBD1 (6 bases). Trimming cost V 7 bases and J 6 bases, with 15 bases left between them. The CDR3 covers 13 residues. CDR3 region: CASITGSRDGYTF. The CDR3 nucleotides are TGTGCCAGCATCACAGGGAGTAGGGATGGCTACACCTTC.

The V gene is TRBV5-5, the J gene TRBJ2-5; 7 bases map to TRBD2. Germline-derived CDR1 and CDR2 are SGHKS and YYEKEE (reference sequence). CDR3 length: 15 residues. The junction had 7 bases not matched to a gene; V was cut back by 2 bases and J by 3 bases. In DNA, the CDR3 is TGTGCCAGCAGCTTCGCGGGGGATCCAAAAGAGACCCAGTACTTC. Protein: CASSFAGDPKETQYF.

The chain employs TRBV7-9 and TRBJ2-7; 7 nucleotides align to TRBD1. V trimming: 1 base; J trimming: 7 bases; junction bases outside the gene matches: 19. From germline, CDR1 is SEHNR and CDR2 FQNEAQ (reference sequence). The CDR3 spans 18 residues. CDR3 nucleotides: TGTGCCAGCAGCTTAGGGTACCCCGGGGACAGATGGTCGAAAGAGCAGTACGTC. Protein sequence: CASSLGYPGDRWSKEQYV.